These T cell receptor beta chains were read from a single sample in a study of shared clonotypes between healthy human individuals. Some clones are missing from TCRdb's copy, which holds only in-frame ones; the method was immunoSEQ multiplex PCR. The sample includes about 800,000 clones, about 96% of them seen just once. The sequenced sample was naive CD8+ T cells sorted from blood. Receptors were obtained from a young man in good health. CDR3s include the opening cysteine and the closing phenylalanine or tryptophan. D genes are given only for firm matches. Clone size, where shown, is once, few, many, or a class for clones that have expanded.

clone_size	d_call	v_call	j_call	cdr3_nt	cdr3_aa
-	-	TRBV25-1	TRBJ1-4	TGTGCCAGCAGTGCCCTTACATTTCCGTCAACTAATGAAAAACTGTTTTTT	CASSALTFPSTNEKLFF
-	-	TRBV15	TRBJ2-3	TGTGCCACCAGCAGAGGGTGGGGTGATTCTGGCCCAGATACGCAGTATTTT	CATSRGWGDSGPDTQYF
-	TRBD2	TRBV10-2	TRBJ2-7	TGCGCCAGCTTCCCTAGCGGGAGTGGGGAGCAGTACTTC	CASFPSGSGEQYF
-	TRBD1	TRBV30	TRBJ1-4	TGTGCCTGGAGTCCAAAGAGGGGACAGGGTTCAACTAATGAAAAACTGTTTTTT	CAWSPKRGQGSTNEKLFF
-	-	TRBV7-6	TRBJ2-1	TGTGCCAGCAGCCCGAAGGGGCTTTCCTCCTACAATGAGCAGTTCTTC	CASSPKGLSSYNEQFF
-	TRBD2	TRBV9	TRBJ2-1	TGTGCCAGCAGCGTAGCTACATCTTCAGCGGGAGGGCCGGATGAGCAGTTCTTC	CASSVATSSAGGPDEQFF
-	TRBD1	TRBV2	TRBJ1-5	TGTGCCAGCAGCCCGGGACAGGGGAATCAGCCCCAGCATTTT	CASSPGQGNQPQHF
-	-	TRBV27	TRBJ2-1	TGTGCCAGCAGTTTCCCGAACAATGAGCAGTTCTTC	CASSFPNNEQFF
-	TRBD2	TRBV11-3	TRBJ2-3	TGTGCCAGCAGCTTGGGGACTAGCGGCACAGATACGCAGTATTTT	CASSLGTSGTDTQYF
-	-	TRBV27	TRBJ2-2	TGTGCCAGCAGTTTAGCAGTCACCGGGGAGCTGTTTTTT	CASSLAVTGELFF
-	TRBD2	TRBV4-3	TRBJ2-1	TGCGCCAGCAGCCCCCAGCCTAGCGGGAGTGGCAATGAGCAGTTCTTC	CASSPQPSGSGNEQFF
-	TRBD2	TRBV10-3	TRBJ2-7	TGTGCCATCAGTGTGTCGGGAGGGCTTGACGAGCAGTACTTC	CAISVSGGLDEQYF
-	TRBD1	TRBV7-8	TRBJ1-4	TGTGCCAGCAGCTTAACGGGACAGTCGGATCGGGAAAAACTGTTTTTT	CASSLTGQSDREKLFF
-	TRBD1	TRBV4-1	TRBJ2-1	TGCGCCAGCAGCCAAGCTCCGGGACAGGGGAGTCTTGAGCAGTTCTTC	CASSQAPGQGSLEQFF
-	-	TRBV30	TRBJ2-7	TGTGCCTGGAGTGCTAGCCTAAGCTCCTACGAGCAGTACTTC	CAWSASLSSYEQYF
-	-	TRBV15	TRBJ1-5	TGTGCCACCAGCAGACCTACAGGAGGTGATCAGCCCCAGCATTTT	CATSRPTGGDQPQHF
-	TRBD2	TRBV6-1	TRBJ2-1	TGTGCCAGCAGTGATTGGCTAGCGGAAGAGAATGAGCAGTTCTTC	CASSDWLAEENEQFF
few	-	TRBV4-2	TRBJ2-5	TGTGCCAGCAGCCAAGACGTCTTCTTCGAAGAGACCCAGTACTTC	CASSQDVFFEETQYF
-	-	TRBV9	TRBJ2-3	TGTGCCAGCAGTTCCCTTGGGCGGGTTCCTGGGGATACGCAGTATTTT	CASSSLGRVPGDTQYF
-	-	TRBV7-2	TRBJ2-3	TGTGCCAGCAGCGCCGGGACCCGCCACACAGATACGCAGTATTTT	CASSAGTRHTDTQYF
-	-	TRBV27	TRBJ1-2	TGTGCCAGCAGTTTGTGGGCCGGGGATGGCTACACCTTC	CASSLWAGDGYTF
-	-	TRBV30	TRBJ2-7	TGTGCCTGGAGCTGGGGGAGTAGGTACGAGCAGTACTTC	CAWSWGSRYEQYF
-	-	TRBV10-3	TRBJ2-7	TGTGCCATCAGTGAGCCTTTGGGCGAGCAGTACTTC	CAISEPLGEQYF
once	-	TRBV30	TRBJ2-7	TGTGCCTGGAATTACGACCCGGCGGGGGAGCAGTACTTC	CAWNYDPAGEQYF
-	TRBD2	TRBV4-1	TRBJ2-7	TGCGCCAGCAGCCTACGACTAGCGGGGGCGTACGAGCAGTACTTC	CASSLRLAGAYEQYF
-	TRBD1	TRBV4-3	TRBJ2-3	TGCGCCAGCAGCCCAAGGACAGGAACAGATACGCAGTATTTT	CASSPRTGTDTQYF
-	TRBD2	TRBV25-1	TRBJ2-7	TGTGCCAGCAGTGAAATAAGCGGGAGCGCATCCTACGAGCAGTACTTC	CASSEISGSASYEQYF
-	-	TRBV18	TRBJ2-3	TGTGCCAGCTCACCAGCGGGCTATTCTCCCACAGATACGCAGTATTTT	CASSPAGYSPTDTQYF
-	-	TRBV21-1	TRBJ1-5	TGTGCCAGCAGCAGCCGACAGGGGGACAGCAATCAGCCCCAGCATTTT	CASSSRQGDSNQPQHF
-	TRBD1	TRBV7-9	TRBJ1-1	TGTGCCAGCAGCTCGTCGACAGGGATCTACACTGAAGCTTTCTTT	CASSSSTGIYTEAFF
-	-	TRBV7-9	TRBJ1-2	TGTGCCAGCAGCCCCGCCAGGATGCAGACCAACTATGGCTACACCTTC	CASSPARMQTNYGYTF
-	TRBD2	TRBV7-9	TRBJ2-1	TGTGCCAGCAGCTGGACTAGATCCCCCTACAATGAGCAGTTCTTC	CASSWTRSPYNEQFF
-	-	TRBV11-2	TRBJ2-1	TGTGCCAGCAGCTTGGATGAGCAGTTCTTC	CASSLDEQFF
-	-	TRBV30	TRBJ2-1	TGTGCCTGGAGTTGGGGGGCCACTCGAGAGCAGTTCTTC	CAWSWGATREQFF
-	TRBD1	TRBV9	TRBJ2-2	TGTGCCAGCAGCCAGGGGGCCGGGGAGCTGTTTTTT	CASSQGAGELFF
-	-	TRBV15	TRBJ1-3	TGTGCCACCAGCGGGCCAGAAAGCTCTGGAAACACCATATATTTT	CATSGPESSGNTIYF
-	-	TRBV2	TRBJ2-6	TGTGCCAGTCGGCCTGGGGCCAACGTCCTGACTTTC	CASRPGANVLTF
-	-	TRBV2	TRBJ1-2	TGTGCCAGCAGTGCCCTGGTCGGTGGCTACACCTTC	CASSALVGGYTF
-	TRBD2	TRBV7-2	TRBJ2-3	TGTGCCAGCAGCTTAGATGGGCTAGCGGGAGATAGGGCCACAGATACGCAGTATTTT	CASSLDGLAGDRATDTQYF
-	-	TRBV19	TRBJ2-1	TGTGCCAGTAGTATTTGGGGGAGCGCCGGCAATGAGCAGTTCTTC	CASSIWGSAGNEQFF
-	TRBD1	TRBV29-1	TRBJ2-7	TGCAGCGTAGGGGACAGTTCCTACGAGCAGTACTTC	CSVGDSSYEQYF
-	-	TRBV5-6	TRBJ1-2	TGTGCCAGCAGCTTGGGGCAGGGGTTTCGCGATGGCTACACCTTC	CASSLGQGFRDGYTF
-	-	TRBV7-8	TRBJ1-5	TGTGCCAGCAGCTCAGAAAGAGGGACTGGGGATCAGCCCCAGCATTTT	CASSSERGTGDQPQHF
-	TRBD2	TRBV4-3	TRBJ2-1	TGCGCCAGCAGCCAAGGAACCGGGACTAGCGGCAATGAGCAGTTCTTC	CASSQGTGTSGNEQFF
-	-	TRBV27	TRBJ1-5	TGTGCCAGCAGTCCCTCCCAGCAATCGTCCCAGCATTTT	CASSPSQQSSQHF
-	TRBD2	TRBV7-2	TRBJ2-6	TGTGCCAGCAGCTTTGGGCTAGCGGGGCTCACTGGGGCCAACGTCCTGACTTTC	CASSFGLAGLTGANVLTF
-	-	TRBV6-6	TRBJ2-2	TGTGCCAGCAGTTACTCTCAGGAGATCACCGGGGAGCTGTTTTTT	CASSYSQEITGELFF
few	-	TRBV27	TRBJ2-1	TGTGCCAGCAGTTTTGGGGATGAGCAGTTCTTC	CASSFGDEQFF
-	-	TRBV7-7	TRBJ2-3	TGTGCTAGCAGCCCGGTTAAGGCCACAGATACGCAGTATTTT	CASSPVKATDTQYF
-	-	TRBV9	TRBJ1-2	TGTGCCAGCAGCGTAGAGGCAGCCCTCAACTATGGCTACACCTTC	CASSVEAALNYGYTF